This is a list of T cell receptor beta chains from one sample in a study of monozygotic twins with cystic fibrosis. Clones were read by immunoSEQ multiplex PCR, and TCRdb kept only the in-frame ones, dropping some. The repertoire includes about 32,000 clones, more than 85% of them detected once, and roughly 1% sits in the top ten. Specimen: blood. These receptors were obtained from a girl aged 2 to 9 with cystic fibrosis. Each CDR3 is given with its conserved first and last residue. The D gene is left open where the match is weak. Clone size is shown for a subset of rows, as once, few, many or a class of expanded clone.

D	V	size	J	CDR3	DNA
-	TRBV2	-	TRBJ2-7	CASSDNTLDGDRQYF	TGTGCCAGCAGTGATAACACATTAGATGGAGATCGGCAGTACTTC
-	TRBV29-1	once	TRBJ2-2	CSVQGAGELFF	TGCAGCGTTCAAGGGGCCGGGGAGCTGTTTTTT
-	TRBV14	-	TRBJ2-7	CASSPRPEYYEQYF	TGTGCCAGCAGCCCACGGCCGGAATACTACGAGCAGTACTTC
TRBD1	TRBV5-7	once	TRBJ2-3	CASRSGQATDTQYF	TGTGCCAGCAGATCCGGACAGGCCACAGATACGCAGTATTTT
TRBD2	TRBV7-2	once	TRBJ2-2	CASSWARLAGTGELFF	TGTGCCAGCAGCTGGGCCCGGCTAGCGGGGACCGGGGAGCTGTTTTTT
TRBD1	TRBV30	once	TRBJ1-6	CAWSTGTGYGSYNSPLHF	TGTGCCTGGAGTACCGGGACAGGGTATGGGTCCTATAATTCACCCCTCCACTTT
-	TRBV5-5	-	TRBJ2-5	CASSLGVTGGETQYF	TGTGCCAGCAGCTTGGGAGTGACAGGAGGAGAGACCCAGTACTTC
-	TRBV4-2	-	TRBJ2-5	CASSQLGIGGLETQYF	TGTGCCAGCAGCCAACTGGGGATCGGAGGGTTAGAGACCCAGTACTTC
-	TRBV15	-	TRBJ1-2	CATSRDKGSAGGYTF	TGTGCCACCAGCAGAGATAAGGGGTCGGCCGGGGGCTACACCTTC
-	TRBV21-1	-	TRBJ2-7	CASSKLIARDLPHF	TGTGCCAGCAGCAAACTCATCGCTCGGGACCTCCCACACTTC
-	TRBV2	-	TRBJ2-7	CASSGQGLEQYF	TGTGCCAGCAGTGGTCAGGGGCTCGAGCAGTACTTC
TRBD1	TRBV7-2	-	TRBJ2-3	CASSRTGVDTQYF	TGTGCCAGCAGCCGTACAGGGGTAGATACGCAGTATTTT
TRBD1	TRBV7-2	-	TRBJ2-7	CASSLMGTGYSYEQYF	TGTGCCAGCAGCTTAATGGGGACAGGGTACTCCTACGAGCAGTACTTC
TRBD1	TRBV7-2	once	TRBJ1-2	CASGWTGVYGYTF	TGTGCCAGCGGATGGACAGGTGTTTATGGCTACACCTTC
-	TRBV7-2	-	TRBJ2-7	CASSFGLVGYEQYF	TGTGCCAGCAGCTTTGGTTTAGTGGGCTACGAGCAGTACTTC
-	TRBV19	once	TRBJ1-2	CASSSPSAGWVGYTF	TGTGCCAGTAGTAGTCCCTCGGCAGGGTGGGTTGGCTACACCTTC
-	TRBV5-4	-	TRBJ2-5	CASSFDYRVETQYF	TGTGCCAGCAGCTTCGACTACAGGGTAGAGACCCAGTACTTC
-	TRBV10-1	-	TRBJ2-1	CASSEYTGMNEQFF	TGCGCCAGCAGTGAGTATACAGGGATGAATGAGCAGTTCTTC
-	TRBV4-1	-	TRBJ2-5	CASSLGRGQETQYF	TGCGCCAGCAGCCTCGGTAGAGGCCAAGAGACCCAGTACTTC
-	TRBV7-9	once	TRBJ1-4	CASSLGLEKLFF	TGTGCCAGCAGCTTAGGACTCGAAAAACTGTTTTTT
-	TRBV7-9	-	TRBJ2-2	CASSPDSANTGELFF	TGTGCCAGCAGCCCGGACAGCGCGAACACCGGGGAGCTGTTTTTT
-	TRBV28	-	TRBJ1-1	CASENMNTEAFF	TGTGCCAGCGAAAATATGAACACTGAAGCTTTCTTT
-	TRBV6-4	-	TRBJ2-3	CASSDTGDPTDTQYF	TGTGCCAGCAGTGACACCGGGGACCCTACAGATACGCAGTATTTT
-	TRBV4-1	-	TRBJ2-3	CASSQVWGKDTQYF	TGCGCCAGCAGCCAAGTTTGGGGGAAGGATACGCAGTATTTT
-	TRBV6-5	-	TRBJ1-1	CASSYSPKDTEAFF	TGTGCCAGCAGTTACTCCCCGAAGGACACTGAAGCTTTCTTT
-	TRBV7-9	-	TRBJ1-3	CASTRGGSSGNTIYF	TGTGCCAGCACAAGGGGGGGCTCCTCTGGAAACACCATATATTTT
-	TRBV19	-	TRBJ1-1	CASRAGNSDSYTEAFF	TGTGCCAGTAGGGCGGGAAACTCGGACAGCTACACTGAAGCTTTCTTT
TRBD2	TRBV4-1	-	TRBJ2-1	CASSQAGGPINEQFF	TGCGCCAGCAGCCAAGCGGGGGGACCTATCAATGAGCAGTTCTTC
-	TRBV7-9	-	TRBJ2-7	CASSLAGDYEQYF	TGTGCCAGCAGCTTAGCGGGAGACTACGAGCAGTACTTC
-	TRBV7-2	-	TRBJ2-7	CASSSPTTASSYEQYF	TGTGCCAGCAGCTCCCCGACGACAGCGAGCTCCTACGAGCAGTACTTC
-	TRBV7-3	-	TRBJ2-2	CASSLLNTGELFF	TGTGCCAGCAGCTTACTGAACACCGGGGAGCTGTTTTTT
-	TRBV9	-	TRBJ1-3	CASSGTESGNTIYF	TGTGCCAGCAGCGGGACAGAGTCTGGAAACACCATATATTTT
-	TRBV5-5	few	TRBJ2-7	CASSPHSGSEQYF	TGTGCCAGCAGCCCGCACTCGGGCTCCGAGCAGTACTTC
-	TRBV30	-	TRBJ2-3	CAWSVLAVDTQYF	TGTGCCTGGAGTGTATTAGCCGTAGATACGCAGTATTTT
-	TRBV30	-	TRBJ2-2	CAWSAPGLRGELFF	TGTGCCTGGAGTGCCCCGGGCCTTCGCGGGGAGCTGTTTTTT
TRBD1	TRBV5-5	-	TRBJ1-4	CASSLGGPGQRREKLFF	TGTGCCAGCAGCTTGGGTGGACCGGGACAGAGGAGAGAAAAACTGTTTTTT
TRBD2	TRBV7-9	-	TRBJ2-1	CASSFGTSGSDEQFF	TGTGCCAGCAGCTTCGGGACTAGCGGGAGCGATGAGCAGTTCTTC
-	TRBV19	-	TRBJ1-6	CASSAGDSPLHF	TGTGCCAGTAGTGCCGGGGATTCACCCCTCCACTTT
TRBD1	TRBV10-3	once	TRBJ1-2	CASGQGDFYYGYTF	TGTGCCAGTGGACAGGGGGATTTCTACTATGGCTACACCTTC
-	TRBV2	once	TRBJ1-1	CASSEGTPWALF	TGTGCCAGCAGTGAAGGTACCCCCTGGGCCCTCTTT
-	TRBV2	-	TRBJ2-3	CASRPAWEEYTDTQYF	TGTGCCAGCAGGCCGGCTTGGGAGGAGTACACAGATACGCAGTATTTT
TRBD1	TRBV27	once	TRBJ1-5	CASSSAGQGDQPQHF	TGTGCCAGCAGTTCGGCGGGACAGGGAGATCAGCCCCAGCATTTT
-	TRBV7-9	-	TRBJ1-1	CASTQRENTEAFF	TGTGCCAGCACCCAGAGGGAGAACACTGAAGCTTTCTTT
-	TRBV6-1	-	TRBJ2-7	CASSKTGEIYEQYF	TGTGCCAGCAGTAAGACAGGAGAGATCTACGAGCAGTACTTC
-	TRBV7-3	-	TRBJ2-2	CASSWGPRDTGELFF	TGTGCCAGCAGCTGGGGACCCAGAGACACCGGGGAGCTGTTTTTT
TRBD1	TRBV9	-	TRBJ1-2	CASSVVGQGSYGYTF	TGTGCCAGCAGCGTAGTGGGACAGGGGTCCTATGGCTACACCTTC
-	TRBV20-1	-	TRBJ1-1	CSARVVTEAFF	TGCAGTGCTAGAGTGGTTACTGAAGCTTTCTTT
-	TRBV7-6	-	TRBJ2-3	CASSISRVATQYF	TGTGCCAGCAGTATCTCCCGCGTAGCGACGCAGTATTTT
-	TRBV11-2	-	TRBJ2-1	CASSSPFAEQFF	TGTGCCAGCAGCTCCCCGTTTGCTGAGCAGTTCTTC
-	TRBV4-2	-	TRBJ1-2	CASSQEAGNLNYGYTF	TGTGCCAGCAGCCAAGAGGCGGGAAACCTGAACTATGGCTACACCTTC
-	TRBV27	-	TRBJ2-7	CASSLGSAIEQYF	TGTGCCAGCAGTTTGGGGAGCGCTATCGAGCAGTACTTC
TRBD2	TRBV19	-	TRBJ2-3	CASSRLAGGRSDTQYF	TGTGCCAGTAGTCGGCTAGCGGGGGGCCGATCAGATACGCAGTATTTT
-	TRBV6-5	-	TRBJ2-3	CASSERPRTDTQYF	TGTGCCAGCAGCGAGCGGCCCCGCACAGATACGCAGTATTTT